This TCR beta chain was recovered during a study of identical twins. Findings and limits, study-wide: The study found that models underestimated out-of-frame TCR alpha sharing in monozygotic twins. Beta out-of-frame sequences showed weaker excess twin sharing.

In TCRdb, the 5' RACE reads were re-called with MiXCR into one record per CDR3 protein. The sample has about 700,000 distinct CDR3 sequences; 8.6% are singletons. In this sample, this clonotype turned up a few times. Its specificity is not known. CDR3 length: 15 amino acids. CDR1 and CDR2 from the germline V gene are ENHRY and SYGVKD. The junction had 6 bases not matched to a gene; V was cut back by 6 bases and J by 4 bases. Separately, the same data were catalogued under a study of yellow fever vaccine responses in identical twins.

Material for sequencing was PBMCs. The V and J genes are TRBV10-3 and TRBJ2-3; 11 bases line up with TRBD2. The receptor was derived from a young woman in good health. CDR3 bases: TGTGCCATCAGCGGTAGCGGGGGGGCCCCAGATACGCAGTATTTT. It specifies CAISGSGGAPDTQYF.